Shown below are 20 T cell receptor beta chains from a single sample sequenced in a study of control samples from healthy donors and cancer patients. Assay used: immunoSEQ multiplex PCR; TCRdb lists only in-frame clones, some missing. The sample consists of about 110,000 clones, roughly 90% of them appearing once. Sample: blood. The receptors were sampled from a woman aged 45-59 years in good health.

V gene TRBV2 combines with J gene TRBJ1-2; D remains ambiguous. Germline values: CDR1 SNHLY, CDR2 FYNNEI. The CDR3 sequence is 13 residues long. Trimming removed 9 bases from V and 2 bases from J, with 13 bases in between. The CDR3 protein is CARKGGSNYGYTF. The DNA for the CDR3 is TGTGCCAGGAAGGGAGGTTCGAACTATGGCTACACCTTC.

In its sample, this clone was seen a few times. The chain recombines TRBV27 with TRBJ2-6; D is perhaps TRBD1 (7 bases). The CDR3 contains 18 residues. Germline-derived CDR1 and CDR2 are MNHEY and SMNVEV (reference sequence). Trimming left V 8 bases short and J 0 bases short, with 20 bases between. CDR3 nucleotides: TGTGCCAGCTTTGCCGGGACAGTGGACTACTCTGGGGCCAACGTCCTGACTTTC. Residues: CASFAGTVDYSGANVLTF.

This clone was observed a few times. The chain has TRBV3-1 (or the pseudogene TRBV3-2) and TRBJ1-5; tentatively, D is TRBD1 (6 bases). The ends were cut back, 5 bases at V and 3 bases at J, with 11 bases in the middle. Germline assignment: CDR1 LGHDT and CDR2 YNNKEL (reference sequence). This CDR3 has 14 amino acids. Written as DNA, the CDR3 is TGTGCCAGCAGCTATGGACAGCCCAATCAGCCCCAGCATTTT. This encodes CASSYGQPNQPQHF.

The J gene is TRBJ1-1, the V gene TRBV7-6; D unclear. V was pared by 1 base and J by 1 base, with 10 bases between. CDR1 and CDR2 (germline): SGHVS, FNYEAQ. The CDR3 runs to 15 residues. The CDR3 sequence: CASSLDGEGNTEAFF. CDR3 nucleotide sequence: TGTGCCAGCAGCTTAGACGGGGAGGGGAACACTGAAGCTTTCTTT.

CDR3 region: CATSRATGPFNQPQHF. The CDR3 DNA is TGTGCCACCAGCAGAGCGACAGGGCCCTTCAATCAGCCCCAGCATTTT. The chain couples TRBV15 to TRBJ1-5; 7 bases map to TRBD1. The CDR3 consists of 16 residues. Germline values: CDR1 LNHNV, CDR2 YYDKDF (reference sequence). With 1 base clipped from V and 3 bases from J, the junction kept 6 bases outside the gene matches.

The chain uses TRBV5-8 and TRBJ1-5; TRBD1 matches 12 bases. V gave up 5 bases and J gave up 6 bases; unmatched junction bases: 6. Germline V lookup: CDR1 SGHTS, CDR2 YDEGEE. This CDR3 region has 15 residues. The CDR3 sequence: CASSSGTGGSQPQHF. CDR3 nucleotides: TGTGCCAGCAGTTCCGGGACAGGGGGCAGTCAGCCCCAGCATTTT.

The chain carries TRBV18 and TRBJ2-3; 8 positions agree with TRBD1. CDR3 length equals 14 residues. Looked up from germline, CDR1 is KGHSH and CDR2 is LQKENI. V lost 4 bases and J lost 4; bases outside the gene matches: 4. The CDR3 nucleotides read TGTGCCAGCTCACTCGACAGGGGTTCAGATACGCAGTATTTT. This codes for CASSLDRGSDTQYF.

V gene TRBV29-1 combines with J gene TRBJ1-1; D is ambiguous. This CDR3 has 12 amino acids. Trimming pared 4 bases from V and 5 bases from J, leaving 11 bases between. CDR1 SQVTM and CDR2 ANQGSEA come from the germline V gene. CDR3 coding DNA: TGCAGCGTTGTCACAGAAGTAACTGAAGCTTTCTTT. Its translation is CSVVTEVTEAFF.

This chain links TRBV27 with TRBJ1-3; D gene unclear. The CDR3 consists of 12 residues. Trimming pared 6 bases from V and 4 bases from J, leaving 7 bases between. Per the germline V gene, CDR1 is MNHEY and CDR2 is SMNVEV (reference sequence). The CDR3 loop is CASRSQGNTIYF. As DNA, the CDR3 is TGTGCCAGCAGGTCACAGGGAAACACCATATATTTT.

The chain employs TRBV4-3 and TRBJ2-4, with D tentatively TRBD1 or TRBD2 (6 bases each). V was shortened by 0 bases and J by 1 base, with 16 bases between the two germline ends. Looked up from germline, CDR1 is LGHNA and CDR2 is YSLEER. This CDR3 has 18 amino acids. Here the CDR3 DNA reads TGCGCCAGCAGCCAAGATAGAGGGGGGATAAAGGCCAAAAACATTCAGTACTTC. Protein product: CASSQDRGGIKAKNIQYF.

The chain is built from TRBV4-3 and TRBJ2-1; 12 positions agree with TRBD2. Germline-derived CDR1 and CDR2 are LGHNA and YSLEER. The CDR3 runs to 20 residues. The junction had 12 bases not matched to a gene; V was cut back by 0 bases and J by 3 bases. CDR3 in DNA: TGCGCCAGCAGCCAAGATCACAACCTAGCGGGAGGGACCGACTACAATGAGCAGTTCTTC. This encodes CASSQDHNLAGGTDYNEQFF.

The rearrangement uses TRBV6-2 or TRBV6-3 and TRBJ1-5; no clear D gene. The CDR3 is made up of 18 amino acids. Germline CDR1 and CDR2: MNHEY and SVGEGT. Trimming took 3 bases from V and 0 from J, leaving 18 bases between them. CDR3 coding DNA: TGTGCCAGCAGTTATATGTACGGCGGGGAGTTTAGCAATCAGCCCCAGCATTTT. Encoded protein: CASSYMYGGEFSNQPQHF.

Note on this clone: The same CDR3 also results from other DNA sequences found in this sample. The genes are TRBV5-1 and TRBJ1-1, with TRBD1 identical over 9 bases. Germline CDR1 is SGHRS and CDR2 is YFSETQ. The V gene end was trimmed by 3 bases and the J gene end by 4 bases; junction bases not matched to a gene: 4. CDR3 length equals 14 residues. The CDR3 DNA reads as TGCGCCAGCAGCTGGACAGGGGTCGGCACTGAAGCTTTCTTT. Protein: CASSWTGVGTEAFF.

The chain uses TRBV4-1 and TRBJ1-1, with TRBD1 as a possible D gene (6 bases). The germline V gene has CDR1 MGHRA and CDR2 YSYEKL. Trimming removed 0 bases at V and 9 bases at J, with 17 bases between. This CDR3 contains 15 residues. The CDR3 sequence: CASSQELTGERKAFF. In nucleotides, the CDR3 is TGCGCCAGCAGCCAAGAATTGACAGGCGAGCGTAAAGCTTTCTTT.

The gene calls are TRBV11-2 and TRBJ2-4, with TRBD2 matching over 9 bases. Unmatched junction bases numbered 8, after V lost 5 bases and J lost 6 bases. The length of the CDR3 is 15 residues. In germline, CDR1 is SGHAT, CDR2 FQNNGV. The CDR3 nucleotides read TGTGCCAGCAGCGCACCGGGACTAGCAGGAAACATTCAGTACTTC. Translating gives CASSAPGLAGNIQYF.

The sample holds one count of this clone. V usage is TRBV29-1 and J usage is TRBJ1-5; D ambiguous. The CDR3 contains 14 residues. Trimming left V 4 bases short and J 0 bases short, with 10 bases between. Germline V gene lookup returns CDR1 SQVTM and CDR2 ANQGSEA. The chain's CDR3 is CSVAGANSNQPQHF. As DNA, the CDR3 is TGCAGCGTTGCGGGCGCAAATAGCAATCAGCCCCAGCATTTT.

The V call is TRBV3-1 (or the pseudogene TRBV3-2), the J call TRBJ1-6; TRBD1 agrees at 8 bases. Germline V gives CDR1 LGHDT, CDR2 YNNKEL (reference sequence). V dropped 5 bases and J dropped 13; count of bases not matched to a gene: 13. CDR3 length: 15 residues. For the CDR3, the DNA is TGTGCCAGCAGCTCCGGGACAGGCATTGACCGGCCCCTCCACTTT. Encoded protein: CASSSGTGIDRPLHF.

The chain couples TRBV2 to TRBJ2-2, with D maybe TRBD1 (5 bases). CDR3 length: 12 amino acids. Germline-derived CDR1 and CDR2 are SNHLY and FYNNEI. The ends were cut back, 4 bases at V and 7 bases at J, with 7 bases in the middle. This CDR3 is CASSGQFGELFF. The CDR3 coding sequence is TGTGCCAGCAGTGGACAGTTCGGGGAGCTGTTTTTT.

The chain is built from TRBV19 and TRBJ1-5, with unresolved D. The germline CDR1 and CDR2 sequences are LNHDA and SQIVND (reference sequence). Trimming shortened V by 5 bases and J by 5 bases, and 10 bases separated the two germline ends. The CDR3 has 13 amino acids. In DNA form, the CDR3 reads TGTGCCAGTAGTTGGATAGGTGATCAGCCCCAGCATTTT. Translation gives CASSWIGDQPQHF.

This clone appeared a single time. The chain is built from TRBV27 and TRBJ1-1, with no clear D. This CDR3 is built from 13 residues. V gave up 3 bases and J gave up 8 bases, with 13 bases separating them. CDR1 and CDR2 from the germline V gene are MNHEY and SMNVEV (reference sequence). The CDR3 protein is CASSFRTGIEAFF. CDR3 sequence (DNA): TGTGCCAGCAGTTTCAGAACGGGTATAGAAGCTTTCTTT.